This entry features one T cell receptor delta chain sequence. Its antigen is undetermined. TCRdb's listed protein matches a much larger clone and diverges from this DNA's translation at residue 3, likely through a read error; the protein shown comes from the DNA. Gammadelta T cells were flow-sorted from PBMC into Vgamma9/Vdelta2+ and Vdelta2-negative populations for bulk analysis. This CDR3 contains 21 residues. Germline V gene lookup returns CDR1 GEAIGNYY and CDR2 EKD. The sample originates from a study of γδ T cells in repeated Plasmodium falciparum infection. Notes on the study in general: Vgamma9/Vdelta2+ repertoires stayed stably polyclonal over time and infection. Waves of new clonotype selection appeared after repeated controlled infections in Vdelta2-negative, largely Vdelta1+, gammadelta T cells.

TCRdb reprocessed the multiplex PCR reads using CATT. The repertoire includes 90,000 to 95,000 delta-chain clones, 0.75% to 1% of them detected once, and 9% to 10% sits in the top ten. This clonotype was obtained from a pool of human donors (malaria-infected and uninfected, not separated). Sequencing was performed on gamma-delta T cells from blood. The rearrangement links TRDV2 to TRDJ1; TRDD3 matches at 10 bases. TCRdb does not report a J gene; here it was assigned by matching the DNA to germline references. Here the CDR3 reads CARDTILVGGYAMEYTDKLIF. For the CDR3, the DNA is TGTGCCCGTGACACCATCCTCGTCGGGGGATACGCGATGGAGTACACCGATAAACTCATCTTT.